What follows is one T cell receptor (beta chain) and its context. No cognate antigen has been identified for it. No qualities accompany the bases; no much larger clone lies one base away. TCRbeta CDR3 regions were amplified from genomic DNA by means of the immunoSEQ Assay, a bias-controlled multiplex PCR. The authors' analysis ran thus. Within the assay, amplification of reference gene primers was used to estimate how many nucleated cells each sample contained. Sequence reads were collapsed and filtered to measure the absolute abundance of every unique TCRbeta CDR3 rearrangement. For each sample, productive Simpson clonality was calculated as the square root of Simpson's diversity index across productive rearrangements. TCRdb obtained this table from immuneACCESS and retained in-frame rearrangements with V and J assigned. These tables miss some clones; where compared with another copy, unresolved V genes account for less than half of the shortfall, and the remainder is unexplained. V and J calls plus clone size are reproduced from that table; the DNA served to infer D and trimming. In all, the sample holds about 70,000 clones, and around 90% of those were seen once. The ten biggest clones cover approximately 1.5% of the sample.

The data originate from a study of blood T cell repertoires in COVID-19 (TCRdb year 2020). General notes on the study: The collaborator samples originated in the United States, Italy and Spain and spanned the acute and convalescent phases of COVID-19. The material from the prospective study consisted of cDNA or gDNA derived from T cells, B-cell-depleted T cells, or PBMCs. Deeply sampled blood TCRbeta repertoires from subjects exposed to, actively infected with, or recovered from COVID-19 were included in the dataset. The repertoires were made available in a free public database intended to serve as a resource for research on the immune response to SARS-CoV-2. Samples came from the ongoing ImmuneRACE study (first 160 participants) plus 1,254 subjects from 6 global collaborators. Nearly every sample came with metadata listing a de-identified subject ID, COVID-19 status, age in years and sex. Where available, HLA class I and class II types were taken from metadata supplied by the sample provider and were not determined by assay-based typing.

CDR1 and CDR2 are read off the germline V gene as KGHDR and SFDVKD. Here V drops 3 bases and J drops 1 base, and the junction holds 4 bases not matched to any gene. The CDR3 starts with the cysteine, ends with the phenylalanine, and has 15 residues. Solely the CDR3 DNA is kept, with 45 bases framed from the first base. On the study overall, not on this receptor specifically: How much clinical and demographic metadata was included differed by source and by participant, and the metadata was provided uncurated.

Each collaborating institution followed its own protocols to collect whole blood in K2EDTA tubes. Collaborator samples were shipped for TCRbeta analysis as frozen whole blood, isolated PBMCs, or DNA extracted from either sample type. Recombination joined TRBV24-1 with TRBJ1-2; 7 bases in between match TRBD1. This TCR was sampled from a man aged 50 to 59 with acute or convalescent COVID-19. The specimen was peripheral blood. The CDR3 reads CATSDPTGHNYGYTF. In nucleotide form, the sequence is TGTGCCACCAGTGATCCGACAGGGCATAACTATGGCTACACCTTC.